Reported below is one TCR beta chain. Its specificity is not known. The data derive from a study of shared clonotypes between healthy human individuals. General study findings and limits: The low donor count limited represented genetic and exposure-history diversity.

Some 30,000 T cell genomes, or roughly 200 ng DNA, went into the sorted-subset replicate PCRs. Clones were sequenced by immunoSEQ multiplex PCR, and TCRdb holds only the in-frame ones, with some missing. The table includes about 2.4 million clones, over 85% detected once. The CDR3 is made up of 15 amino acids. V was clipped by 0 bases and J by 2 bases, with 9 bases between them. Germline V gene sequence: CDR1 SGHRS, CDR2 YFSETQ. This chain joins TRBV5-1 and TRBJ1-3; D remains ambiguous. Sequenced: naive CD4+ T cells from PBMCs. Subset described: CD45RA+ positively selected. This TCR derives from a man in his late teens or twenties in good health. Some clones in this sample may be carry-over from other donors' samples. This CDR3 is CASSLGGSTGNTIYF. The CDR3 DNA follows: TGCGCCAGCAGCTTGGGAGGGAGTACTGGAAACACCATATATTTT.